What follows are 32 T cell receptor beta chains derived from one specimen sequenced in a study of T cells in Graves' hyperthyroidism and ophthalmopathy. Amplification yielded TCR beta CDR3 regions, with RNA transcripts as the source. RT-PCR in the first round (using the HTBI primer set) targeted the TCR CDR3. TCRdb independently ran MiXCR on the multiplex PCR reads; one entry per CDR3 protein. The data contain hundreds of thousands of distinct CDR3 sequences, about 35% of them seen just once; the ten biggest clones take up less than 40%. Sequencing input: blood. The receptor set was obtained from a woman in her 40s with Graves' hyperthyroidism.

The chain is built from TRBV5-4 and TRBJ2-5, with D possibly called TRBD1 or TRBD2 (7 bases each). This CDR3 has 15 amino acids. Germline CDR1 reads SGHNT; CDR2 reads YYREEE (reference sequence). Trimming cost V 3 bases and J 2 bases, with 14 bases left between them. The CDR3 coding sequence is TGTGCCAGCAGCTCGCAGGGGGGGTCACAAGAGACCCAGTACTTC. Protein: CASSSQGGSQETQYF.

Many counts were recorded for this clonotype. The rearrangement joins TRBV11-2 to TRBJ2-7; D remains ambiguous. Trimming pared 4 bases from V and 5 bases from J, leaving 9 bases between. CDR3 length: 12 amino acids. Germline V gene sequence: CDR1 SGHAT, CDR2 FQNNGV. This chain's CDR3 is CASSYNRDEQYF. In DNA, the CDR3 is TGTGCCAGCAGCTACAATAGGGACGAGCAGTACTTC.

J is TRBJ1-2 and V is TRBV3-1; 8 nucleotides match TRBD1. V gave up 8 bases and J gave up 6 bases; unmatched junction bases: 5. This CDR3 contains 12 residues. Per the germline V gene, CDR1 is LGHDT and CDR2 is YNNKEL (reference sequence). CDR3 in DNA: TGTGCCAGCGGGACAGGAAATAATGGCTACACCTTC. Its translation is CASGTGNNGYTF. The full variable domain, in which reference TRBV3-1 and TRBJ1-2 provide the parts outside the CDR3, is DTAVSQTPKYLVTQMGNDKSIKCEQNLGHDTMYWYKQDSKKFLKIMFSYNNKELIINETVPNRFSPKSPDKAHLNLHINSLELGDSAVYFCASGTGNNGYTFGSGTRLTVV.

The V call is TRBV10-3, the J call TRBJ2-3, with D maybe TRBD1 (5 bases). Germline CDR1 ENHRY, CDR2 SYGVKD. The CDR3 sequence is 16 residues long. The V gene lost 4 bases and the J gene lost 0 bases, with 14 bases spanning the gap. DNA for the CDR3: TGTGCCATCAGTGTTGACAGCGAACGTAGCACAGATACGCAGTATTTT. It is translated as CAISVDSERSTDTQYF.

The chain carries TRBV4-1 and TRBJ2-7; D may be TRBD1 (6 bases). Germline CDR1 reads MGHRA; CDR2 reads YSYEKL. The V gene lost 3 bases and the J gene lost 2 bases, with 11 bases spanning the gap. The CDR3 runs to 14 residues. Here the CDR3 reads CASSHKAGAYEQYF. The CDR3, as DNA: TGCGCCAGCAGCCATAAGGCAGGGGCCTACGAGCAGTACTTC.

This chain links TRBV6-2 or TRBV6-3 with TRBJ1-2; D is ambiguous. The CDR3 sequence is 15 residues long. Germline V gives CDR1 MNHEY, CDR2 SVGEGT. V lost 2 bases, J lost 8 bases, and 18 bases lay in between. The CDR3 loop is CASSYNVGRAWGYTF. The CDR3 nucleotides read TGTGCCAGCAGTTACAATGTAGGGCGTGCGTGGGGCTACACCTTC.

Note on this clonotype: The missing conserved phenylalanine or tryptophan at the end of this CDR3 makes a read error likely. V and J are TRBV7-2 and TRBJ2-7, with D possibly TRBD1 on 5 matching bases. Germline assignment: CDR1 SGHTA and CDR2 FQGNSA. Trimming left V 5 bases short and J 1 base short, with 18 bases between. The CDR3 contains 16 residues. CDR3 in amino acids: CASSPLLERGSYEQYL. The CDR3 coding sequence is TGTGCCAGCAGCCCCCTTTTGGAAAGGGGTTCCTACGAGCAGTACCTC.

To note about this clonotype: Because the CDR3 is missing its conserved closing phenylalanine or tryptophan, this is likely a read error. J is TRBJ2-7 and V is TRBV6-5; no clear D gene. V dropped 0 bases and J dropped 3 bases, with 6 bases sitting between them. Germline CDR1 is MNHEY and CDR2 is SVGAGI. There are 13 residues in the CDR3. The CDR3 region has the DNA TGTGCCAGCAGTTACTCGAGCCTCTACGAGCAGTACCTC. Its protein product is CASSYSSLYEQYL.

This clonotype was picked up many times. This CDR3 reads CAIGPPTGELFF. Written as DNA, the CDR3 is TGTGCCATCGGGCCGCCAACCGGGGAGCTGTTTTTT. This chain uses TRBV10-3 with TRBJ2-2; D is undetermined. The CDR3 has 12 residues. Deletions cut 8 bases from V and 5 bases from J, with 9 bases between. The germline gives CDR1 ENHRY, CDR2 SYGVKD.

The CDR3 nucleotides are TGTGCCAGCAGCTACCTCAATCCCGGATCCAGTTGGTCCGCAGCGAAAGACACTGAAGCTTTCTTT. Protein: CASSYLNPGSSWSAAKDTEAFF. The genes are TRBV6-5 and TRBJ1-1; D not certain. The CDR3 extends over 22 amino acids. V was pared by 6 bases and J by 3 bases, with 38 bases between. CDR1 and CDR2 (germline): MNHEY, SVGAGI.

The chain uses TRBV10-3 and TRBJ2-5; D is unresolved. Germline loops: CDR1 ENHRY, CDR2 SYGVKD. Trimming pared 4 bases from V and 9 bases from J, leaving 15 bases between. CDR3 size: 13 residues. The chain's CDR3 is CAISAESNQPQYF. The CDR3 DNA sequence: TGTGCCATCAGTGCCGAATCCAATCAGCCCCAGTACTTC.

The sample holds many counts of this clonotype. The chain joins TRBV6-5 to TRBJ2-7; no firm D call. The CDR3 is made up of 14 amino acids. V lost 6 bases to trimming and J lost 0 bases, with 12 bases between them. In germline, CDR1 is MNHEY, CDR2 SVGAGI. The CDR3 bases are TGTGCCAGCAGGGAACTTTTGAGCTCCTACGAGCAGTACTTC. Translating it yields CASRELLSSYEQYF.

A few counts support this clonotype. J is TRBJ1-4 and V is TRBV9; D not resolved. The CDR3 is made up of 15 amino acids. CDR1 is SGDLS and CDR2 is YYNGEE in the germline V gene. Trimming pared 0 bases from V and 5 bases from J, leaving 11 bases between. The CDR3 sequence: CASSVEAARNEKLFF. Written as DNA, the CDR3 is TGTGCCAGCAGCGTAGAGGCAGCCCGGAATGAAAAACTGTTTTTT.

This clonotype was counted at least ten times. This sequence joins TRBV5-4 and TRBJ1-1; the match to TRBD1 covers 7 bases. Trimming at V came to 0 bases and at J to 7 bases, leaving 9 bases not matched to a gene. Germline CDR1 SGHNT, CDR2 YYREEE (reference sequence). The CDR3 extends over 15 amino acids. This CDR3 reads CASSLEHWTGSEAFF. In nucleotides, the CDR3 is TGTGCCAGCAGCTTGGAACACTGGACAGGCAGTGAAGCTTTCTTT.

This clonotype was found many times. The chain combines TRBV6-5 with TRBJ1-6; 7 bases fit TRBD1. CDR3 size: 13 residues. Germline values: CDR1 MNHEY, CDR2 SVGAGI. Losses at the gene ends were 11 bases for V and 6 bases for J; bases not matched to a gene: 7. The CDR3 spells CAGQRQGNSPLHF. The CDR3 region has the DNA TGTGCCGGACAACGACAGGGTAATTCACCCCTCCACTTT.

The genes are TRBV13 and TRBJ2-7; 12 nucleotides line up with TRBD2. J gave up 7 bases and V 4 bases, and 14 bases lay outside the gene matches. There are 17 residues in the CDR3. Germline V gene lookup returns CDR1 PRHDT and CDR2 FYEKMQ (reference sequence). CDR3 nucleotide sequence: TGTGCCAGCAGCTCCTCCGGACTAGCGGGGCGGCCTAAAGAGCAGTACTTC. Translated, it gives CASSSSGLAGRPKEQYF. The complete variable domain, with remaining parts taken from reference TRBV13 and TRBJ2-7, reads AAGVIQSPRHLIKEKRETATLKCYPIPRHDTVYWYQQGPGQDPQFLISFYEKMQSDKGSIPDRFSAQQFSDYHSELNMSSLELGDSALYFCASSSSGLAGRPKEQYFGPGTRLTVT.

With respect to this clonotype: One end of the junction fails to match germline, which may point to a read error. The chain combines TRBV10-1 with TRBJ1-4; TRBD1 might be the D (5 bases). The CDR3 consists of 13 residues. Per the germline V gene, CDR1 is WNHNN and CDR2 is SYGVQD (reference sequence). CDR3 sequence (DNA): TGTGCCATCGGGGCGAGGACTAATGAAAAACTGTTTTTT. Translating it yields CAIGARTNEKLFF.

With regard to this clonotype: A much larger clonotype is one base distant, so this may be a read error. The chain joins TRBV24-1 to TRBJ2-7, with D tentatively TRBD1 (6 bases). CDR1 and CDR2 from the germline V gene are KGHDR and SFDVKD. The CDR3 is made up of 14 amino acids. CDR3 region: CANSLRQGFYEQYF. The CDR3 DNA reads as TGTGCCAACAGTTTGAGGCAGGGGTTCTACGAGCAGTACTTC.

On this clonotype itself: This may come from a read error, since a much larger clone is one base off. The CDR3 loop is CAISPDSYPADYGYTF. The CDR3, as DNA: TGTGCCATCAGTCCGGACTCCTATCCTGCCGACTATGGCTACACCTTC. The V gene is TRBV10-3, the J gene TRBJ1-2; no definite D call. CDR1 is ENHRY, CDR2 SYGVKD, per germline. The length of the CDR3 is 16 residues. Trimming cost V 5 bases and J 3 bases, with 19 bases left between them.

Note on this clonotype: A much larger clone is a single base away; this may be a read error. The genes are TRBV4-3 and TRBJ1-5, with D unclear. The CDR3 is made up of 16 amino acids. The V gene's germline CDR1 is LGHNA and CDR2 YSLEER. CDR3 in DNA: TGCGCCAGCAGCCAAGAGGTACAGACTAGCGATCAGCCCCAGCATTTT. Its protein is CASSQEVQTSDQPQHF.

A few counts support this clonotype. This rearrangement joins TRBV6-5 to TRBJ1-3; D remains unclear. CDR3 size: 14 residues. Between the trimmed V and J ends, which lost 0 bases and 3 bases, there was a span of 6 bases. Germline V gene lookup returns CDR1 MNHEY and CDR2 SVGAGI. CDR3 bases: TGTGCCAGCAGTTACTCCAAAAATGGAAACACCATATATTTT. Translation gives CASSYSKNGNTIYF.

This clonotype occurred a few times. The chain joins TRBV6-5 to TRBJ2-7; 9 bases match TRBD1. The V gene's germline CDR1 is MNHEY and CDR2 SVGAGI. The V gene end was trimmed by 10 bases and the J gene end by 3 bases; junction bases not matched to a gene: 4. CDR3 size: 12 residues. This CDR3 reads CATEDRGYEQYF. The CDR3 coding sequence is TGTGCCACGGAGGACAGGGGCTACGAGCAGTACTTC.

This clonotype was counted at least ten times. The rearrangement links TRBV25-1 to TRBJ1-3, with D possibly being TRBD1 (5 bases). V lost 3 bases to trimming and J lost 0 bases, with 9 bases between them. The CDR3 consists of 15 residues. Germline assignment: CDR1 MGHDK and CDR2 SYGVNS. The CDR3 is CASSDKTASGNTIYF. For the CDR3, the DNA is TGTGCCAGCAGTGATAAGACAGCCTCTGGAAACACCATATATTTT.

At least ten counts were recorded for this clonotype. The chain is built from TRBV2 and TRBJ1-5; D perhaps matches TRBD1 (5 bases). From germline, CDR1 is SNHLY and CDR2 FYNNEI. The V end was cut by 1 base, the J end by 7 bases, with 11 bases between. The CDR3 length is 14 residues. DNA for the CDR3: TGTGCCAGCAGTGAAGTATGGGGGAAACAGCCCCAGCATTTT. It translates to CASSEVWGKQPQHF.

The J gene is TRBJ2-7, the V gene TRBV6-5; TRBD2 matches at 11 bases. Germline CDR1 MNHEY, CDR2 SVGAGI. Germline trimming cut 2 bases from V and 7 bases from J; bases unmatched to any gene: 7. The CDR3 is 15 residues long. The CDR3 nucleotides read TGTGCCAGCAGTTACAGTATTAGCGGGAGGGGAGAGCAGTACTTC. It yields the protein CASSYSISGRGEQYF.

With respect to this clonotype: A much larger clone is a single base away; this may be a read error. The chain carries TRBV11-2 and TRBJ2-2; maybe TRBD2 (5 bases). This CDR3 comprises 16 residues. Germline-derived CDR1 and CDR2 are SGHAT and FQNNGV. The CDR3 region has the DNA TGTGTCAGCAGCTTACCCCCAGCGGAGGTCACCGGGGAGCTGTTTTTT. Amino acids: CVSSLPPAEVTGELFF.

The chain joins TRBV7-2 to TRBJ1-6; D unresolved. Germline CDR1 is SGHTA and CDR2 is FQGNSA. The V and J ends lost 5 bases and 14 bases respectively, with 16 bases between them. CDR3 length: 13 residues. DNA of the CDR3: TGTGCCAGCAGCCCAGACGCCGCTGGGGCCCTCCACTTT. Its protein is CASSPDAAGALHF.

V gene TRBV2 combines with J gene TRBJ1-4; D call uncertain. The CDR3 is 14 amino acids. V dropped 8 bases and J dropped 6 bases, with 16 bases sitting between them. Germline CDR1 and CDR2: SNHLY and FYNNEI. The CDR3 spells CASGPGSSDEKLFF. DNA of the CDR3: TGTGCCAGCGGTCCGGGGTCCAGTGATGAAAAACTGTTTTTT. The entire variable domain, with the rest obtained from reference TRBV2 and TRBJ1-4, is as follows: EPEVTQTPSHQVTQMGQEVILRCVPISNHLYFYWYRQILGQKVEFLVSFYNNEISEKSEIFDDQFSVERPDGSNFTLKIRSTKLEDSAMYFCASGPGSSDEKLFFGSGTQLSVL.

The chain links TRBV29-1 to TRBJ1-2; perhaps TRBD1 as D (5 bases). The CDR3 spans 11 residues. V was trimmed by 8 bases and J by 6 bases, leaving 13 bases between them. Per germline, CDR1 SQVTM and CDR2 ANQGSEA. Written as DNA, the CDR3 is TGCAGCCCCCGAGGGGTAGATGGCTACACCTTC. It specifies CSPRGVDGYTF.

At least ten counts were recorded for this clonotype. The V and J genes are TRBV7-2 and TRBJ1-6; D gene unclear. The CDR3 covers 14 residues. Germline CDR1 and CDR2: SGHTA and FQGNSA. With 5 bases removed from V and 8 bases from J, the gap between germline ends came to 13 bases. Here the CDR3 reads CASSQRIADSPLHF. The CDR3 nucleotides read TGTGCCAGCAGCCAAAGAATTGCGGATTCACCCCTCCACTTT.

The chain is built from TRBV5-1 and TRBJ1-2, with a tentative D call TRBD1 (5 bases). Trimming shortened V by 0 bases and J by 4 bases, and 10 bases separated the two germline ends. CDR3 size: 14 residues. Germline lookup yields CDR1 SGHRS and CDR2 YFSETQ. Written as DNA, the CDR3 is TGCGCCAGCAGCTTGGAGGGGATTGTCTATGGCTACACCTTC. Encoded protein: CASSLEGIVYGYTF.

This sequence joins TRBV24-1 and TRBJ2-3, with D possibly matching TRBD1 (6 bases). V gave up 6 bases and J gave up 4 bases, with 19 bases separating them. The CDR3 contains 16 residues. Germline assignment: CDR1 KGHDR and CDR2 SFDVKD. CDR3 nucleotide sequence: TGTGCCACCAGTACTACAGGGATCCTCGGGGCAGATACGCAGTATTTT. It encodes CATSTTGILGADTQYF.